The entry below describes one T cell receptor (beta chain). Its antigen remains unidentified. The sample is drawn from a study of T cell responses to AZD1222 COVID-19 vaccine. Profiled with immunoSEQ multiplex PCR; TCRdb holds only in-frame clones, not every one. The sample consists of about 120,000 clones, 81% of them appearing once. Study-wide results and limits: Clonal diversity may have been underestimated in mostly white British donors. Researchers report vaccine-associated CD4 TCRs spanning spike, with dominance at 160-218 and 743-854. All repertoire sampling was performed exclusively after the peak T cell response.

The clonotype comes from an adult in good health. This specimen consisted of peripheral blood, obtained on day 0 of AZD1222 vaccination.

CDR3 nucleotide sequence: TGTGCCAGCAGTGACTACACTGAAGCTTTCTTT. As protein: CASSDYTEAFF. V gene TRBV25-1 combines with J gene TRBJ1-1; D remains unclear. The germline V gene encodes CDR1 MGHDK and CDR2 SYGVNS. The CDR3 is made up of 11 amino acids. With 3 bases removed from V and 3 bases from J, the gap between germline ends came to 2 bases.